The entry that follows covers one TCR beta chain sequence. The junction and the germline gene differ at one end; a read error may be behind it. The data are from a study of CD8 T cells in Susac syndrome. On the study more broadly: At blood draw, Susac syndrome patients were therapy-naive, on corticosteroids, or on intravenous immunoglobulin alone.

From blood CD8+ and CD4+ T cells, the TCR beta chain was sequenced. Purification of the CD8+ and CD4+ T cells relied on negative isolation, and TEMRA cells underwent FACS enrichment. Germline CDR1 is KGHDR and CDR2 is SFDVKD. The CDR3 has 12 amino acids. cDNA came from roughly 0.53 to 1 ug RNA primed by random hexamers. Amplification of TCR beta CDR3 by immunoSEQ multiplex PCR spanned 54 Vbeta and 13 Jbeta. TCRdb passed the immunoSEQ multiplex PCR reads through MiXCR, listing each CDR3 protein once. There are 80,000 or so distinct CDR3 sequences in the sample; approximately 94% occur only once, and around 0.52% lies in the top ten.

This sequence joins TRBV24-1 and TRBJ2-6; D gene ambiguous. Specimen: CD4+ T cells from PBMCs. The receptor comes from a human donor with Susac syndrome. The CDR3 loop is CRASSGANVLTF. The CDR3 DNA reads TGCCGGGCAAGCTCTGGGGCCAACGTCCTGACTTTC.